This T cell receptor (beta chain) was documented in a study of blood T cell repertoires in COVID-19 (TCRdb year 2020). With respect to the entire study: The collaborator samples originated in the United States, Italy and Spain and spanned the acute and convalescent phases of COVID-19. The prospective study material was composed of cDNA or gDNA derived from T cells, B-cell-depleted T cells, or PBMCs. The dataset comprised deeply sampled blood TCRbeta repertoires from subjects exposed to, actively infected with, or recovered from COVID-19. The repertoires were released in a freely available public database meant as a resource for research on the immune response to SARS-CoV-2. The samples were drawn from the first 160 participants of the ongoing ImmuneRACE study and from 950 to 1,500 subjects provided by 6 global collaborators. Sample metadata almost always included a de-identified subject ID, COVID-19 status, age in years and sex. Where HLA class I and class II types were available, the types were taken from metadata supplied by the sample provider, not from assay-based typing.

Collaborating institutions collected whole blood in K2EDTA tubes following their own protocols. For TCRbeta analysis, collaborators shipped samples as frozen whole blood, isolated PBMCs, or DNA extracted from either of those sample types. TCRbeta CDR3 regions were amplified from genomic DNA by means of the immunoSEQ Assay, a bias-controlled multiplex PCR. As for the authors' bioinformatics: Within the assay, amplification of reference gene primers was used to estimate how many nucleated cells each sample contained. To quantify the absolute abundance of each unique TCRbeta CDR3 rearrangement, sequence reads were collapsed and filtered. For each sample, productive Simpson clonality was calculated as the square root of Simpson's diversity index over productive rearrangements. In TCRdb, the immuneACCESS table is reduced to in-frame sequences with V and J assigned. These tables do not hold every clone; where another copy was compared, an unresolved V gene accounts for under half, and the others remain unexplained. V, J and clone size derive from that table, while D and trimming were established from the DNA sequence. Counted in this sample were 60,000 to 75,000 clones; under 85% of them appeared once. The leading ten clones occupy around 6% of the sample.

Reading the germline V gene gives CDR1 SNHLY and CDR2 FYNNEI. The CDR3 goes from the cysteine to the phenylalanine over 13 residues. The CDR3 DNA has 39 bases and is translated from base 1. Trimming takes 7 bases off V and 2 bases off J; junction bases not matched to a gene: 1. As regards this clone: Its antigen is not yet known. Per-base quality was not reported, and no clone a single base away is much larger than it.

The study at large found these results: The amount of clinical and demographic metadata varied by source and participant and was provided uncurated.

Source material: peripheral blood. The V and J segments used are TRBV2 and TRBJ2-7; TRBD2 aligns with 11 central bases. This clonotype was obtained from a woman in her 50s with active or convalescent COVID-19. This receptor has the CDR3 CASISGRAYEQYF. The DNA sequence is as follows: TGTGCCAGCATTAGCGGGAGGGCCTACGAGCAGTACTTC.